This T cell receptor beta chain emerged from a study of cytomegalovirus exposure and HLA in healthy donors. This clone was counted between two and nine times. This CDR3 is 14 amino acids long. Germline V gene data show CDR1 as SGHTA and CDR2 as FQGNSA. V shed 6 bases and J shed 7 bases, with 13 bases lying between them. Both 60 Vbeta primers and 13 Jbeta primers went into the PCR. Sequenced by immunoSEQ multiplex PCR; TCRdb stores in-frame clones only, minus some. The table includes roughly 110,000 clones, more than 60% detected once. The clonotype originates from a man aged 55 to 70 in good health and CMV-seronegative. Sequenced material: PBMCs. The chain employs TRBV7-2 and TRBJ1-6, with unresolved D. CDR3 sequence: CASSSLRENSPLHF. CDR3 coding DNA: TGTGCCAGCAGTTCCCTTAGAGAAAATTCACCCCTCCACTTT.